This is a list of T cell receptor beta chains from one sample in a study of T-cell memory formation after mild COVID-19. MiXCR was run by TCRdb on the 5' RACE reads, yielding one entry per CDR3 protein. Of about 57,000 distinct CDR3 sequences in the sample, 9% to 15% were seen once. Material: PBMCs or a T cell subset sorted from them (not recorded which). The receptors stem from a man aged 18 to 30 who had mild COVID-19 (a few samples of this study predate the infection). Cell type and time point are not known. The CDR3 runs from the conserved cysteine through the conserved F or W. The order of the fields is clone size, J gene, D gene, V gene, CDR3 protein, CDR3 DNA. A D gene is named only where the DNA matches it firmly. Expanded clones are given a class, and other clones once, few, many or no size at all.

few TRBJ2-2 . TRBV7-2 CASSLNGGAGELFF TGTGCCAGCAGCTTAAACGGTGGGGCCGGGGAGCTGTTTTTT
. TRBJ1-4 . TRBV6-2/TRBV6-3 CASSYFLTTKGEKLFF TGTGCCAGCAGTTACTTCCTTACAACTAAGGGCGAAAAACTGTTTTTT
. TRBJ2-3 TRBD1 TRBV7-2 CASSLAQGAITDTQYF TGTGCCAGCAGCTTAGCACAGGGGGCCATCACAGATACGCAGTATTTT
few TRBJ2-1 . TRBV5-6 CASSPSVVYNEQFF TGTGCCAGCAGCCCTTCTGTTGTGTACAATGAGCAGTTCTTC
. TRBJ1-1 . TRBV7-9 CASSVEQGPEAFF TGTGCCAGCAGCGTGGAACAGGGCCCTGAAGCTTTCTTT
. TRBJ2-3 TRBD2 TRBV11-2 CASSFFWRGFTDTQYF TGTGCCAGCAGCTTCTTTTGGCGGGGGTTCACAGATACGCAGTATTTT
few TRBJ2-2 . TRBV5-1 CASSLSYGGTGELFF TGCGCCAGCAGCTTGTCCTACGGGGGCACCGGGGAGCTGTTTTTT
. TRBJ2-3 . TRBV7-9 CASSVALGAVNTDTQYF TGTGCCAGCAGCGTAGCCTTGGGGGCTGTAAACACAGATACGCAGTATTTT
. TRBJ1-2 TRBD1 TRBV5-1 CASSFDRGREDYGYTF TGCGCCAGCAGTTTTGACAGGGGGCGGGAAGACTATGGCTACACCTTC
many TRBJ2-5 . TRBV5-1 CASSSGTSQETQYF TGCGCCAGCAGCTCAGGGACGTCTCAAGAGACCCAGTACTTC
few TRBJ2-7 . TRBV27 CASSLSLASPSHEQYF TGTGCCAGCAGTTTATCCCTAGCTAGCCCATCTCACGAGCAGTACTTC
few TRBJ2-3 . TRBV30 CAWSVPGGAHTQYF TGTGCCTGGAGTGTACCTGGGGGGGCACATACGCAGTATTTT
few TRBJ2-5 TRBD2 TRBV12-3/TRBV12-4 CARTDPGLVAIKTQYF TGTGCCAGAACAGACCCCGGACTAGTAGCGATAAAGACCCAGTACTTC
many TRBJ2-3 . TRBV20-1 CSPRVPSTDTQYF TGCAGTCCCCGGGTACCGAGCACAGATACGCAGTATTTT
. TRBJ2-4 TRBD2 TRBV18 CASSPPGGVKNIQYF TGTGCCAGCTCACCCCCGGGGGGGGTCAAAAACATTCAGTACTTC
. TRBJ1-2 . TRBV24-1 CATPDWVDYGYTF TGTGCCACCCCCGATTGGGTCGACTATGGCTACACCTTC
. TRBJ1-2 . TRBV6-5 CASSSLRDVCGYTF TGTGCCAGCAGTTCACTCCGGGACGTTTGCGGCTACACCTTC
few TRBJ2-1 TRBD1 TRBV29-1 CSVEGPRDRISYNEQFF TGCAGCGTTGAAGGTCCGCGGGACAGGATCTCCTACAATGAGCAGTTCTTC
. TRBJ1-4 TRBD1 TRBV7-6 CASSPYGQGAPNEKLFF TGTGCCAGCAGCCCATACGGGCAGGGGGCACCTAATGAAAAACTGTTTTTT
many TRBJ2-7 . TRBV4-2 CASSLRGASYEQYF TGTGCCAGCAGCCTTCGGGGGGCCTCCTACGAGCAGTACTTC
. TRBJ2-5 TRBD1 TRBV7-9 CASSKGQGGETQYF TGTGCCAGCAGCAAAGGACAGGGGGGGGAGACCCAGTACTTC
. TRBJ1-1 . TRBV7-3 CASSLARLNTEAFF TGTGCCAGCAGCCTGGCCAGATTGAACACTGAAGCTTTCTTT
few TRBJ2-3 . TRBV7-9 CASRRQGGDTQYF TGTGCCAGCAGACGACAGGGAGGAGATACGCAGTATTTT
few TRBJ2-1 . TRBV6-2/TRBV6-3 CASRQASREQFF TGTGCCAGCCGTCAGGCTAGCAGGGAGCAGTTCTTC
few TRBJ1-2 . TRBV5-6 CASSSIELTAGGYGYTF TGTGCCAGCAGCTCAATCGAACTGACCGCTGGGGGATATGGCTACACCTTC
. TRBJ2-5 TRBD1 TRBV19 CASSIQGAETQYF TGTGCCAGTAGTATTCAGGGGGCGGAGACCCAGTACTTC
. TRBJ2-7 . TRBV20-1 CSALTSGTASYEQYF TGCAGTGCCCTAACCTCCGGGACGGCTTCCTACGAGCAGTACTTC
few TRBJ1-2 . TRBV29-1 CSVRDTYGYTF TGCAGCGTTCGGGACACCTATGGCTACACCTTC
few TRBJ2-1 . TRBV14 CASSQENGYEQFF TGTGCCAGCAGCCAAGAAAACGGGTATGAGCAGTTCTTC